The TCR beta chain under discussion was sequenced for a study of sequential checkpoint blockade in melanoma. About the study: After both sequences, patients received maintenance nivolumab.

Treatment in this sample: randomized to nivolumab then ipilimumab (arm A) or the reverse (arm B). The V gene's germline CDR1 is SNHLY and CDR2 FYNNEI. There are 12 residues in the CDR3. The J segment lost 4 bases and the V segment lost 7 bases, leaving 2 bases of the junction unmatched. The repertoire was sequenced with immunoSEQ multiplex PCR; TCRdb's copy has only in-frame clones and lacks some. The data hold 6,500 to 8,500 clones, with about 60% observed a single time. By its share, this clone is medium-sized. The rearrangement uses TRBV2 and TRBJ2-7; 9 positions match TRBD1. This TCR was sampled from a human donor with melanoma. The specimen was CD8+ T cells sorted from blood (inferred from file names), collected from a patient given nivolumab and ipilimumab in sequence. The CDR3 nucleotides read TGTGCCAGCATGGGACAGGGATACGAGCAGTACTTC. Translated: CASMGQGYEQYF.